This entry lists 5 T cell receptor beta chains sequenced from one sample in a study of lymphopenia after photon versus proton radiotherapy (dated by TCRdb to the late 2010s). The receptor library was made with the immunoSEQ multiplex PCR assay. Drawn from immuneACCESS, this table holds only the in-frame rearrangements with V and J called that TCRdb kept. Clones are partly lost; checked studies trace under half to an unresolved V gene and leave the rest unexplained. Across this sample there are 50,000 to 70,000 clones, with about nine tenths seen only once. The leading ten clones occupy more than 10% of the sample. Source: peripheral blood, taken from a patient treated with proton-based radiotherapy. The receptors shown here come from an elderly man with esophageal cancer.

The rearrangement joins TRBV29-1 to TRBJ1-5; D gene unclear. CDR3 length equals 15 residues. Looked up from germline, CDR1 is SQVTM and CDR2 is ANQGSEA. Trimming took 6 bases from V and 4 from J, leaving 19 bases between them. The CDR3 reads CSVAEGPDRNQPQHF. In nucleotides, the CDR3 is TGCAGCGTCGCCGAGGGCCCGGACCGAAATCAGCCCCAGCATTTT.

V usage is TRBV5-5 and J usage is TRBJ1-4; D gene uncertain. This CDR3 is 13 amino acids long. Trimming removed 4 bases from V and 4 bases from J, with 8 bases in between. Germline V CDR1 and CDR2: SGHKS, YYEKEE (reference sequence). CDR3 nucleotides: TGTGCCAGCAGCCCCGAACTTAATGAAAAACTGTTTTTT. It specifies CASSPELNEKLFF.

This chain joins TRBV6-6 and TRBJ2-7; 9 bases are shared with TRBD1. Germline-derived CDR1 and CDR2 are MNHNY and SVGAGI (reference sequence). CDR3 length: 14 amino acids. After removal of 7 bases from V and 4 bases from J, the junction contained 8 bases not matched to a gene. CDR3 amino acids: CASKLRDRVYEQYF. The DNA for the CDR3 is TGTGCCAGCAAACTCCGGGACAGGGTATACGAGCAGTACTTC.

The chain is built from TRBV4-3 and TRBJ1-2; weak D call: TRBD1 (6 bases). V shed 2 bases and J shed 4 bases, with 14 bases lying between them. Germline CDR1 is LGHNA and CDR2 is YSLEER. The CDR3 totals 15 residues. CDR3 bases: TGCGCCAGCAGCCAATCTCGGGGGGACACCTATGGCTACACCTTC. Translation: CASSQSRGDTYGYTF.

V gene TRBV30 combines with J gene TRBJ1-2; 10 bases are shared with TRBD1. The germline gives CDR1 GTSNPN, CDR2 SVGIG (reference sequence). Trimming cost V 4 bases and J 4 bases; bases outside gene matches: 9. This CDR3 contains 15 residues. The CDR3 protein is CAWKTGGPRAYGYTF. The CDR3 DNA sequence: TGTGCCTGGAAGACAGGGGGCCCTCGTGCCTATGGCTACACCTTC. Filled out from reference TRBV30 and TRBJ1-2, the complete variable domain reads SQTIHQWPATLVQPVGSPLSLECTVEGTSNPNLYWYRQAAGRGLQLLFYSVGIGQISSEVPQNLSASRPQDRQFILSSKKLLLSDSGFYLCAWKTGGPRAYGYTFGSGTRLTVV.